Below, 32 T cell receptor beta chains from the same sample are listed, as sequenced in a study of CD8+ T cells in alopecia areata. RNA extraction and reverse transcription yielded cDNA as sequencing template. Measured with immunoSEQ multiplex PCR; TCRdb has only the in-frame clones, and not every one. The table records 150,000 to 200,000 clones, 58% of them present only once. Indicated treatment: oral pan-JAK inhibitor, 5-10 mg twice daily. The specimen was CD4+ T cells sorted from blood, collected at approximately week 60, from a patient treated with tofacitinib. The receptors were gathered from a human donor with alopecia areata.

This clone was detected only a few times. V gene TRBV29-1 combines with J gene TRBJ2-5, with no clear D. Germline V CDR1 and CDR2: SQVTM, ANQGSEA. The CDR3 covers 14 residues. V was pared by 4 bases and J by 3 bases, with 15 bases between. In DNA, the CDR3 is TGCAGCGTTGGTTTACGGCTAAAGAAAGAGACCCAGTACTTC. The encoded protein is CSVGLRLKKETQYF.

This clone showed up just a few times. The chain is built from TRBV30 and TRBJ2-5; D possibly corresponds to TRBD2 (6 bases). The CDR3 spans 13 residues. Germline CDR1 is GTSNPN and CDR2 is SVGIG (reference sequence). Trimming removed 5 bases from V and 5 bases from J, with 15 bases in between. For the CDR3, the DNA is TGTGCCTGGGGGTTCCCCGGAGGGGAGACCCAGTACTTC. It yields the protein CAWGFPGGETQYF.

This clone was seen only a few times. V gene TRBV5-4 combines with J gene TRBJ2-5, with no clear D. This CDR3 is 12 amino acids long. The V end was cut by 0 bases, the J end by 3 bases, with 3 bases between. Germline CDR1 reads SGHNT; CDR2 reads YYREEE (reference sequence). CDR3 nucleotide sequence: TGTGCCAGCAGCTTGGAAGAAGAGACCCAGTACTTC. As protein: CASSLEEETQYF.

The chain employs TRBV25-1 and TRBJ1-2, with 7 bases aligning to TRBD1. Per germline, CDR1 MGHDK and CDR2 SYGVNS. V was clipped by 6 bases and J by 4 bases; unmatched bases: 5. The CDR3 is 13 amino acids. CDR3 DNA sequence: TGTGCCAGCAGCTACAGGGGTAGCTATGGCTACACCTTC. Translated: CASSYRGSYGYTF.

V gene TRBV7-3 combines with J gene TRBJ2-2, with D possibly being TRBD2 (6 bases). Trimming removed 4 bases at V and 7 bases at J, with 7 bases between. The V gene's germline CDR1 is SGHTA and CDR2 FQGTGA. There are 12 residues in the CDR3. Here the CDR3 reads CASSSRGGELFF. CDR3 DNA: TGTGCCAGCAGCTCGCGGGGCGGGGAGCTGTTTTTT.

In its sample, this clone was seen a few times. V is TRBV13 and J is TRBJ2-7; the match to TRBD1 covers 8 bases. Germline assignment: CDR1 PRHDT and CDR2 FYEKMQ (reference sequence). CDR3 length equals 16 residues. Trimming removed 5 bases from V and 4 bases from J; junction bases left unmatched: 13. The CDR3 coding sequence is TGTGCCAGCAGCCAATCTCCTACAGGGGGGAAGTACGAGCAGTACTTC. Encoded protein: CASSQSPTGGKYEQYF.

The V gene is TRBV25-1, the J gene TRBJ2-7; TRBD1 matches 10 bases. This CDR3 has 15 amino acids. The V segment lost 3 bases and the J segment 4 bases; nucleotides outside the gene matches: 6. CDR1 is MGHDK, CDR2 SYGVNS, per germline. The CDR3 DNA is TGTGCCAGCAGTGACGCCGGGACAGGGGAGTACGAGCAGTACTTC. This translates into CASSDAGTGEYEQYF.

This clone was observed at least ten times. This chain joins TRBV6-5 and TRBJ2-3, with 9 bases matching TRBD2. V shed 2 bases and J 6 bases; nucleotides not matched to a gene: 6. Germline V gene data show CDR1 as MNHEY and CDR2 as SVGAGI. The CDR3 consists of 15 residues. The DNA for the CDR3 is TGTGCCAGCAGTTACCGCGGGGGGGCCCGGGATACGCAGTATTTT. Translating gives CASSYRGGARDTQYF.

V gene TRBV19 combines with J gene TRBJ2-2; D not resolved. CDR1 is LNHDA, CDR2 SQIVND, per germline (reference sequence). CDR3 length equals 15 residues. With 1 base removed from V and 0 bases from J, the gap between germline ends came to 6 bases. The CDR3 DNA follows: TGTGCCAGTAGTATAGTGGGCCCGAACACCGGGGAGCTGTTTTTT. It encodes CASSIVGPNTGELFF.

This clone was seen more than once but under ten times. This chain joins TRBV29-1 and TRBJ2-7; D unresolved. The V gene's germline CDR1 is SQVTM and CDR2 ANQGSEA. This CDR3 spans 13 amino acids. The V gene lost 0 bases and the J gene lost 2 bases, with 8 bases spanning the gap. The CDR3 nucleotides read TGCAGCGTTGAAGAGGCAGAGACCTACGAGCAGTACTTC. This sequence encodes CSVEEAETYEQYF.

CDR3 amino acids: CSVGWAENTEAFF. The CDR3, as DNA: TGCAGCGTTGGTTGGGCCGAGAACACTGAAGCTTTCTTT. The chain joins TRBV29-1 to TRBJ1-1; no definite D call. V was cut by 4 bases and J by 1 base, with 10 bases left in between. Germline CDR1 SQVTM, CDR2 ANQGSEA. The CDR3 is 13 amino acids.

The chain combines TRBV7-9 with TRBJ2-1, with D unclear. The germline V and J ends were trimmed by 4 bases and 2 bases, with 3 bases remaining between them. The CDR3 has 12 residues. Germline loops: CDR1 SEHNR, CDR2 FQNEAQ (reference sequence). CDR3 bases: TGTGCCAGCAGCTCCACCTACAATGAGCAGTTCTTC. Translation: CASSSTYNEQFF.

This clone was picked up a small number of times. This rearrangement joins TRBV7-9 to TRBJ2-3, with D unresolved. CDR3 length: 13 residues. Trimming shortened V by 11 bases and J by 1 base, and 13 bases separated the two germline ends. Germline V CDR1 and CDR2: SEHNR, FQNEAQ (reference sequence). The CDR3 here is CALIRAGTDTQYF. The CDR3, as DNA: TGTGCCCTCATACGGGCAGGCACAGATACGCAGTATTTT.

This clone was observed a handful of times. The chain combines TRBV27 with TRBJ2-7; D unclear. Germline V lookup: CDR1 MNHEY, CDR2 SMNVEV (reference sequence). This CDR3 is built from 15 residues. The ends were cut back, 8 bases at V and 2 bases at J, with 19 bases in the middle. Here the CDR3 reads CASYSSGLSTYEQYF. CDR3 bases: TGTGCCAGCTATTCCTCCGGTTTGTCCACCTACGAGCAGTACTTC.

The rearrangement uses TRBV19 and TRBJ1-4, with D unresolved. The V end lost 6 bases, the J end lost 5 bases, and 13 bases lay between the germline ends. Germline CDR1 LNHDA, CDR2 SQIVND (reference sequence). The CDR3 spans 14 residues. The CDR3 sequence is CASSRGSLNEKLFF. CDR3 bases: TGTGCCAGTAGCCGAGGCAGCCTGAATGAAAAACTGTTTTTT. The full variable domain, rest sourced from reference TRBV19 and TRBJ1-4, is DGGITQSPKYLFRKEGQNVTLSCEQNLNHDAMYWYRQDPGQGLRLIYYSQIVNDFQKGDIAEGYSVSREKKESFPLTVTSAQKNPTAFYLCASSRGSLNEKLFFGSGTQLSVL.

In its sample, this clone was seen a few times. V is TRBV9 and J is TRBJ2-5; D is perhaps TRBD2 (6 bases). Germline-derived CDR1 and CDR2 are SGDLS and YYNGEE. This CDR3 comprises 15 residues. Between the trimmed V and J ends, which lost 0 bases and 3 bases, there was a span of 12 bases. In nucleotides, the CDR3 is TGTGCCAGCAGCGTAGCTACTGGCGGGGAAGAGACCCAGTACTTC. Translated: CASSVATGGEETQYF.

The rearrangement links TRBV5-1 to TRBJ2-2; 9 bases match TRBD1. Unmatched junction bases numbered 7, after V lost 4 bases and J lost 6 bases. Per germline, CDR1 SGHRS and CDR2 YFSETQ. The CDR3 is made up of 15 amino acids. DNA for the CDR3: TGCGCCAGCAGCCCCGCACAGGGGGCCGCCGGGGAGCTGTTTTTT. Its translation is CASSPAQGAAGELFF.

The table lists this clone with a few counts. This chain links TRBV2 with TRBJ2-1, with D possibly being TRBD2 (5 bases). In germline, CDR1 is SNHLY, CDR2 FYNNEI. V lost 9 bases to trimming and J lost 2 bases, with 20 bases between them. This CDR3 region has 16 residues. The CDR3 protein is CASRRSGSRPYNEQFF. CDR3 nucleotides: TGTGCCAGTCGGAGGAGTGGCAGTCGCCCCTACAATGAGCAGTTCTTC.

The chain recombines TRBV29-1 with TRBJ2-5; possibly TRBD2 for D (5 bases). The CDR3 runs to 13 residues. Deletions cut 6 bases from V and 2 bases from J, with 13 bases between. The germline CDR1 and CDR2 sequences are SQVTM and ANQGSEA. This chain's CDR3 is CSVGLGIQETQYF. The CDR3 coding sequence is TGCAGCGTGGGCCTCGGGATACAAGAGACCCAGTACTTC.

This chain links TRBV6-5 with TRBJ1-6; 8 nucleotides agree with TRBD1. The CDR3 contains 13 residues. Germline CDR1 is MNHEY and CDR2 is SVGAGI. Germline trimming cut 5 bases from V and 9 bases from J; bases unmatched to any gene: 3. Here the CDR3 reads CASSQGASSPLHF. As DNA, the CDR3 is TGTGCCAGCAGTCAGGGGGCGAGTTCACCCCTCCACTTT.

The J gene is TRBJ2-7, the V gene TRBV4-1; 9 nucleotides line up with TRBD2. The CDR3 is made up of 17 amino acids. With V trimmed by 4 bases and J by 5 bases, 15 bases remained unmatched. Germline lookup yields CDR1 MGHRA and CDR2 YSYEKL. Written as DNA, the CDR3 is TGCGCCAGCAGCCCCGGAAGGGTAGCGGGGGTAAAGAACGAGCAGTACTTC. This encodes CASSPGRVAGVKNEQYF.

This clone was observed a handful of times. The CDR3 protein is CSVETPGQGIGGYTF. DNA of the CDR3: TGCAGCGTTGAAACACCGGGACAGGGAATAGGCGGCTACACCTTC. The gene calls are TRBV29-1 and TRBJ1-2; TRBD1 aligns across 9 bases. Germline loops: CDR1 SQVTM, CDR2 ANQGSEA. The CDR3 spans 15 residues. After removal of 2 bases from V and 8 bases from J, the junction contained 12 bases not matched to a gene.

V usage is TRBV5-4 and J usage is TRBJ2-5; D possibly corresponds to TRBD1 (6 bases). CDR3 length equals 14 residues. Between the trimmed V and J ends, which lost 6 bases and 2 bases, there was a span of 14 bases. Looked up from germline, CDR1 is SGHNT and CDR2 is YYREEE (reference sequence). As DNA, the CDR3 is TGTGCCAGCAACCCTGGGACATCGCAAGAGACCCAGTACTTC. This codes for CASNPGTSQETQYF.

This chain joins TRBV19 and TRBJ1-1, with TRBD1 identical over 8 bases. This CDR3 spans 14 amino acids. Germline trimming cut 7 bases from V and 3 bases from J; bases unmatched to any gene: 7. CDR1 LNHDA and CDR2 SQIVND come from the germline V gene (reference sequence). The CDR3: CASIARGPYTEAFF. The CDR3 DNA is TGTGCCAGTATCGCCAGGGGGCCGTACACTGAAGCTTTCTTT.

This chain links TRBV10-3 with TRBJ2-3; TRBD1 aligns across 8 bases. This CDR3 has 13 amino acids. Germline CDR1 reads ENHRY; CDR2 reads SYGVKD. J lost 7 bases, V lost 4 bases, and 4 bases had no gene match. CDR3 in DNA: TGTGCCATCAGTGGGGACAGGCGGTATACGCAGTATTTT. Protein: CAISGDRRYTQYF.

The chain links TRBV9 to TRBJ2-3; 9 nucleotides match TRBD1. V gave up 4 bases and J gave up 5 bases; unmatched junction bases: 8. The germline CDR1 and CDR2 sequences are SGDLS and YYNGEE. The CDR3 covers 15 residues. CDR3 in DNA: TGTGCCAGCAGCCCGCAACAGGGGGCTCAAGATACGCAGTATTTT. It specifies CASSPQQGAQDTQYF.

For the CDR3, the DNA is TGTGCCAGCATGGACCTCCGAGTAGCCAAAAACATTCAGTACTTC. Amino acids: CASMDLRVAKNIQYF. The rearrangement uses TRBV2 and TRBJ2-4; D is undetermined. The germline V gene has CDR1 SNHLY and CDR2 FYNNEI. V was shortened by 7 bases and J by 0 bases, with 13 bases between the two germline ends. This CDR3 comprises 15 residues.

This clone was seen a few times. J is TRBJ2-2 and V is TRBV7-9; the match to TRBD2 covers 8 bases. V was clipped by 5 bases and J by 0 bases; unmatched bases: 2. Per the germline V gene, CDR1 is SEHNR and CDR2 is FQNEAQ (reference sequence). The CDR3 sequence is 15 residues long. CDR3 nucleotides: TGTGCCAGCAGCGTTAGCGGGACGAACACCGGGGAGCTGTTTTTT. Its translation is CASSVSGTNTGELFF. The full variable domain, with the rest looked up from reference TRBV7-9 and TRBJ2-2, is DTGVSQNPRHKITKRGQNVTFRCDPISEHNRLYWYRQTLGQGPEFLTYFQNEAQLEKSRLLSDRFSAERPKGSFSTLEIQRTEQGDSAMYLCASSVSGTNTGELFFGEGSRLTVL.

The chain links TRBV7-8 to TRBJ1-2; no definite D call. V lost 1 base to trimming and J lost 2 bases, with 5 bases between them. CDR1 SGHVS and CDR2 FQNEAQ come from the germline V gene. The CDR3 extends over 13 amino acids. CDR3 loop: CASSLVENYGYTF. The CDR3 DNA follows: TGTGCCAGCAGCTTAGTTGAAAACTATGGCTACACCTTC.

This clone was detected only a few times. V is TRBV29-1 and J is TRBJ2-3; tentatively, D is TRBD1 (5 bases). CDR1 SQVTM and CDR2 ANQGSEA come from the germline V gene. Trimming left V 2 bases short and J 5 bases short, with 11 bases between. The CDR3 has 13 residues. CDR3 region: CSVELRGRDTQYF. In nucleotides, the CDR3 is TGCAGCGTTGAACTAAGGGGTCGAGATACGCAGTATTTT.

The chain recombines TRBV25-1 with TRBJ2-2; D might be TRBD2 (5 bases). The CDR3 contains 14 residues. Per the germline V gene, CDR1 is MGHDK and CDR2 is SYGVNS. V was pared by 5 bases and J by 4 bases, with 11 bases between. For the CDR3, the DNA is TGTGCCAGCAGTATCCTGGACTTCACCGGGGAGCTGTTTTTT. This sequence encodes CASSILDFTGELFF.

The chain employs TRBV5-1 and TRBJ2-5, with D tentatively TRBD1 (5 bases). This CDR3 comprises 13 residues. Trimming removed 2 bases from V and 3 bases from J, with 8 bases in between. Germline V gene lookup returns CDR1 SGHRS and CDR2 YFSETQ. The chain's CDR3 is CASSLDRKETQYF. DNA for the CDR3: TGCGCCAGCAGCTTAGACAGAAAAGAGACCCAGTACTTC.